The 6 T cell receptor beta chains below all came from one sample that was sequenced in a study of cytomegalovirus exposure and HLA in healthy donors. Both 60 Vbeta primers and 13 Jbeta primers went into the PCR. Sequencing was performed with immunoSEQ multiplex PCR; in TCRdb, only in-frame clones are kept and a portion is missing. This sample has 120,000 or so clones, with 83% found just once. The source material was PBMCs. These receptors all stem from a woman aged 40 to 49 in good health and CMV-seropositive.

This chain uses TRBV19 with TRBJ2-2; TRBD1 agrees at 8 bases. V was clipped by 7 bases and J by 7 bases; unmatched bases: 8. The CDR3 sequence is 14 residues long. The germline V gene encodes CDR1 LNHDA and CDR2 SQIVND (reference sequence). The CDR3: CASTATGEDGELFF. The CDR3 DNA follows: TGTGCCAGTACCGCGACAGGGGAAGACGGGGAGCTGTTTTTT. The full variable domain, its missing parts supplied by reference TRBV19 and TRBJ2-2, is DGGITQSPKYLFRKEGQNVTLSCEQNLNHDAMYWYRQDPGQGLRLIYYSQIVNDFQKGDIAEGYSVSREKKESFPLTVTSAQKNPTAFYLCASTATGEDGELFFGEGSRLTVL.

This sequence joins TRBV5-1 and TRBJ1-4; 11 bases line up with TRBD1. The CDR3 totals 15 residues. V was pared by 2 bases and J by 7 bases, with 4 bases of the junction left unmatched. The V gene's germline CDR1 is SGHRS and CDR2 YFSETQ. This CDR3 reads CASSLRTGGSEKLFF. The CDR3 DNA reads as TGCGCCAGCAGCTTACGGACAGGGGGCAGTGAAAAACTGTTTTTT.

This chain connects TRBV28 to TRBJ2-5; unclear D gene. The CDR3 spans 12 residues. Trimming shortened V by 5 bases and J by 5 bases, and 9 bases separated the two germline ends. Germline CDR1 MDHEN, CDR2 SYDVKM. The CDR3 sequence is CASSTMRETQYF. CDR3 sequence (DNA): TGTGCCAGCAGTACTATGAGGGAGACCCAGTACTTC.

The rearrangement links TRBV10-3 to TRBJ1-5, with 7 bases identical to TRBD1. CDR1 is ENHRY and CDR2 is SYGVKD in the germline V gene. V lost 6 bases to trimming and J lost 7 bases; unmatched junction nucleotides: 6. The CDR3 runs to 13 residues. This CDR3 reads CAIRAGGNQPQHF. CDR3 nucleotide sequence: TGTGCCATCAGAGCAGGGGGAAACCAGCCCCAGCATTTT.

The V and J genes are TRBV5-1 and TRBJ2-3, with 8 bases matching TRBD2. CDR1 SGHRS and CDR2 YFSETQ come from the germline V gene. The CDR3 extends over 15 amino acids. Losses at the gene ends were 0 bases for V and 3 bases for J; bases not matched to a gene: 3. The CDR3 here is CASSLEIAGTDTQYF. CDR3 nucleotide sequence: TGCGCCAGCAGCTTGGAGATAGCGGGGACAGATACGCAGTATTTT.

The chain carries TRBV27 and TRBJ2-7; possibly TRBD1 for D (5 bases). The CDR3 spans 14 residues. Trimming cost V 6 bases and J 0 bases, with 12 bases left between them. The germline V gene encodes CDR1 MNHEY and CDR2 SMNVEV (reference sequence). CDR3 residues: CASSRAHSSYEQYF. CDR3 sequence (DNA): TGTGCCAGCAGCAGGGCTCATAGCTCCTACGAGCAGTACTTC.